The 13 T cell receptor beta chains presented below share a single source sample, sequenced in a study of cytomegalovirus exposure and HLA in healthy donors. Generated by immunoSEQ multiplex PCR, the TCRdb table keeps only in-frame clones and is missing some. The sample contains 90,000 to 130,000 clones, more than 90% of which appear only once. Sequencing was performed on PBMCs. These TCRs come from a woman aged 18-29 years in good health and CMV-seronegative.

The chain employs TRBV15 and TRBJ1-1; TRBD1 matches 9 bases. Germline CDR1 and CDR2: LNHNV and YYDKDF (reference sequence). CDR3 size: 16 residues. The ends lost 4 bases at V and 0 bases at J; junction bases unmatched: 6. Here the CDR3 DNA reads TGTGCCACCAGCAACGGACAGGGGATATTGAACACTGAAGCTTTCTTT. Protein: CATSNGQGILNTEAFF. Using reference TRBV15 and TRBJ1-1 for the parts outside the CDR3, the full variable domain is DAMVIQNPRYQVTQFGKPVTLSCSQTLNHNVMYWYQQKSSQAPKLLFHYYDKDFNNEADTPDNFQSRRPNTSFCFLDIRSPGLGDTAMYLCATSNGQGILNTEAFFGQGTRLTVV.

The chain recombines TRBV4-1 with TRBJ2-3; possibly TRBD2 for D (7 bases). Germline CDR1 reads MGHRA; CDR2 reads YSYEKL. The CDR3 spans 17 residues. V lost 1 base, J lost 4 bases, and 18 bases lay in between. CDR3 sequence: CASSQVGSGAGADTQYF. DNA for the CDR3: TGCGCCAGCAGCCAAGTTGGGAGCGGGGCAGGGGCAGATACGCAGTATTTT.

The rearrangement uses TRBV27 and TRBJ2-1; 15 nucleotides agree with TRBD2. Trimming took 0 bases from V and 11 from J; bases not matched to a gene: 5. Germline CDR1 MNHEY, CDR2 SMNVEV (reference sequence). The CDR3 covers 16 residues. CDR3 nucleotides: TGTGCCAGCAGTTTATCCCGGACTAGCGGGGGGGCACAGCAGTTCTTC. Translated: CASSLSRTSGGAQQFF.

The chain couples TRBV28 to TRBJ1-5; perhaps TRBD1 as D (6 bases). The CDR3 is made up of 15 amino acids. Germline V gene lookup returns CDR1 MDHEN and CDR2 SYDVKM. V was cut by 3 bases and J by 4 bases, with 13 bases left in between. The CDR3 sequence: CASSFGGGRNQPQHF. The CDR3 DNA reads as TGTGCCAGCAGTTTTGGGGGCGGACGGAATCAGCCCCAGCATTTT. The complete variable domain, with remaining parts taken from reference TRBV28 and TRBJ1-5, reads DVKVTQSSRYLVKRTGEKVFLECVQDMDHENMFWYRQDPGLGLRLIYFSYDVKMKEKGDIPEGYSVSREKKERFSLILESASTNQTSMYLCASSFGGGRNQPQHFGDGTRLSIL.

The genes are TRBV4-1 and TRBJ2-5, with 11 bases that match TRBD1. Per germline, CDR1 MGHRA and CDR2 YSYEKL. This CDR3 is 15 amino acids long. The trim removed 6 bases at V and 5 bases at J, leaving 8 bases unmatched. The CDR3 DNA is TGCGCCAGCAGGCCCTACGGGACAGGGGGGGAGACCCAGTACTTC. Residues: CASRPYGTGGETQYF.

The chain is built from TRBV27 and TRBJ1-4; D perhaps matches TRBD1 (6 bases). V dropped 7 bases and J dropped 5 bases, with 11 bases sitting between them. The CDR3 is made up of 13 amino acids. Germline CDR1 reads MNHEY; CDR2 reads SMNVEV (reference sequence). The CDR3 bases are TGTGCCAGCAAGGACAGTCCCAATGAAAAACTGTTTTTT. Translation: CASKDSPNEKLFF. The full variable domain, in which reference TRBV27 and TRBJ1-4 provide the parts outside the CDR3, is EAQVTQNPRYLITVTGKKLTVTCSQNMNHEYMSWYRQDPGLGLRQIYYSMNVEVTDKGDVPEGYKVSRKEKRNFPLILESPSPNQTSLYFCASKDSPNEKLFFGSGTQLSVL.

For the CDR3, the DNA is TGCAGCGTGGCGGGGACAGTGAACACTGAAGCTTTCTTT. This codes for CSVAGTVNTEAFF. V and J are TRBV29-1 and TRBJ1-1, with 7 bases fitting TRBD1. The CDR3 spans 13 residues. J gave up 0 bases and V 6 bases, and 4 bases lay outside the gene matches. Germline V lookup: CDR1 SQVTM, CDR2 ANQGSEA.

The V gene is TRBV4-2, the J gene TRBJ2-3; 10 positions match TRBD2. J was trimmed by 1 base and V by 3 bases; bases with no gene match: 4. CDR1 is LGHNA and CDR2 is YNFKEQ in the germline V gene. The CDR3 runs to 16 residues. CDR3 DNA: TGTGCCAGCAGCCAGCTACTAGCGGGGCGCACAGATACGCAGTATTTT. Translation gives CASSQLLAGRTDTQYF.

J is TRBJ2-1 and V is TRBV27, with D possibly matching TRBD2 (6 bases). CDR1 MNHEY and CDR2 SMNVEV come from the germline V gene (reference sequence). The CDR3 consists of 15 residues. The ends were cut back, 5 bases at V and 0 bases at J, with 11 bases in the middle. Here the CDR3 reads CASSRDSSSYNEQFF. As DNA, the CDR3 is TGTGCCAGCAGTCGGGACTCGAGCTCCTACAATGAGCAGTTCTTC.

The chain links TRBV18 to TRBJ2-7; 9 positions match TRBD1. This CDR3 spans 14 amino acids. Germline assignment: CDR1 KGHSH and CDR2 LQKENI. With V trimmed by 3 bases and J by 3 bases, 3 bases remained unmatched. CDR3 amino acids: CASSPTGGSYEQYF. CDR3 DNA: TGTGCCAGCTCACCGACAGGGGGTAGCTACGAGCAGTACTTC.

This sequence joins TRBV13 and TRBJ1-3, with TRBD1 identical over 8 bases. The CDR3 totals 14 residues. The germline gives CDR1 PRHDT, CDR2 FYEKMQ (reference sequence). After removal of 4 bases from V and 11 bases from J, the junction contained 10 bases not matched to a gene. The CDR3 DNA reads TGTGCCAGCAGCTACAAAACCCAACAGGGGGCCATATATTTT. Translating it yields CASSYKTQQGAIYF.

The chain has TRBV7-2 and TRBJ2-5, with D possibly being TRBD2 (6 bases). CDR1 and CDR2 (germline): SGHTA, FQGNSA. The CDR3 extends over 16 amino acids. The V end lost 5 bases, the J end lost 5 bases, and 21 bases lay between the germline ends. CDR3 bases: TGTGCCAGCAGCCACCTGGGGGGAGGAGCCACGGAGACCCAGTACTTC. Amino acids: CASSHLGGGATETQYF. The full variable domain, in which reference TRBV7-2 and TRBJ2-5 provide the parts outside the CDR3, is GAGVSQSPSNKVTEKGKDVELRCDPISGHTALYWYRQSLGQGLEFLIYFQGNSAPDKSGLPSDRFSAERTGGSVSTLTIQRTQQEDSAVYLCASSHLGGGATETQYFGPGTRLLVL.

V usage is TRBV2 and J usage is TRBJ1-2; no firm D call. The germline gives CDR1 SNHLY, CDR2 FYNNEI. V was cut by 2 bases and J by 5 bases, with 9 bases left in between. This CDR3 is 13 amino acids long. The CDR3 here is CASSELTAYGYTF. CDR3 nucleotides: TGTGCCAGCAGTGAACTTACAGCATATGGCTACACCTTC.